The 27 T cell receptor beta chains listed next were all sequenced from one sample in a study of blood T cell repertoires in COVID-19. Sequencing was performed with immunoSEQ multiplex PCR; in TCRdb, only in-frame clones are kept and a portion is missing. The sample includes approximately 12,000 clones, 90% of them seen just once. The specimen was peripheral blood. These receptors originate from a man in his 70s with active COVID-19.

The chain joins TRBV5-6 to TRBJ2-7; 15 bases fit TRBD2. This CDR3 contains 16 residues. V lost 3 bases to trimming and J lost 3 bases; unmatched junction nucleotides: 4. The germline gives CDR1 SGHDT, CDR2 YYEEEE. The CDR3 region is CASSSWGLAGGYEQYF. The CDR3 region has the DNA TGTGCCAGCAGCTCTTGGGGACTAGCGGGAGGCTACGAGCAGTACTTC. The whole variable domain, remainder taken from reference TRBV5-6 and TRBJ2-7, is DAGVTQSPTHLIKTRGQQVTLRCSPKSGHDTVSWYQQALGQGPQFIFQYYEEEERQRGNFPDRFSGHQFPNYSSELNVNALLLGDSALYLCASSSWGLAGGYEQYFGPGTRLTVT.

Regarding this clone: The sample has other DNA sequences that encode this CDR3 too. The V gene is TRBV4-2, the J gene TRBJ2-1; D is perhaps TRBD1 (6 bases). The CDR3 extends over 12 amino acids. The germline CDR1 and CDR2 sequences are LGHNA and YNFKEQ. V lost 3 bases and J 10 bases, leaving 10 bases between the germline ends. CDR3 DNA sequence: TGTGCCAGCAGCCATCAAACAGGGGAGCAGTTCTTC. Amino acid sequence: CASSHQTGEQFF.

This clone appeared a single time. The chain links TRBV20-1 to TRBJ2-1; weak D call: TRBD1 (5 bases). Germline CDR1 reads DFQATT; CDR2 reads SNEGSKA (reference sequence). This CDR3 comprises 13 residues. The V gene lost 3 bases and the J gene lost 1 base, with 7 bases spanning the gap. CDR3: CSASRGSYNEQFF. DNA of the CDR3: TGCAGTGCTAGTAGGGGTTCCTACAATGAGCAGTTCTTC.

This chain links TRBV5-1 with TRBJ2-3, with a tentative D call TRBD2 (5 bases). CDR3 length: 14 amino acids. The germline V gene encodes CDR1 SGHRS and CDR2 YFSETQ. V lost 4 bases to trimming and J lost 2 bases, with 11 bases between them. The CDR3, as DNA: TGCGCCAGCAGCCCTTCAGGACTCACAGATACGCAGTATTTT. Translation: CASSPSGLTDTQYF.

A single count supports this clone. The J gene is TRBJ1-5, the V gene TRBV30; D unclear. CDR3 length: 17 amino acids. Germline CDR1 and CDR2: GTSNPN and SVGIG (reference sequence). V lost 2 bases and J 3 bases, leaving 20 bases between the germline ends. In nucleotides, the CDR3 is TGTGCCTGGAGTAAAATTATGTCAGGAAGCTTCAATCAGCCCCAGCATTTT. It translates to CAWSKIMSGSFNQPQHF. Supplemented by reference TRBV30 and TRBJ1-5, the full variable domain reads SQTIHQWPATLVQPVGSPLSLECTVEGTSNPNLYWYRQAAGRGLQLLFYSVGIGQISSEVPQNLSASRPQDRQFILSSKKLLLSDSGFYLCAWSKIMSGSFNQPQHFGDGTRLSIL.

The V gene is TRBV9, the J gene TRBJ2-7; 7 nucleotides match TRBD2. Germline CDR1 is SGDLS and CDR2 is YYNGEE. The J segment lost 5 bases and the V segment lost 0 bases, leaving 2 bases of the junction unmatched. CDR3 length: 13 amino acids. CDR3 nucleotides: TGTGCCAGCAGCGTAGCGGGGGGTAACGAGCAGTACTTC. Its protein product is CASSVAGGNEQYF.

A single count supports this clone. This rearrangement joins TRBV19 to TRBJ1-5, with 7 bases matching TRBD1. Trimming took 3 bases from V and 7 from J; bases not matched to a gene: 9. CDR1 is LNHDA, CDR2 SQIVND, per germline (reference sequence). This CDR3 is built from 15 residues. CDR3 protein: CASSMMEGAGQPQHF. The CDR3 coding sequence is TGTGCCAGTAGTATGATGGAGGGGGCGGGCCAGCCCCAGCATTTT.

This chain connects TRBV5-6 to TRBJ2-1; 8 positions match TRBD2. The germline V gene has CDR1 SGHDT and CDR2 YYEEEE. The length of the CDR3 is 12 residues. Germline trimming cut 4 bases from V and 14 bases from J; bases unmatched to any gene: 8. The CDR3 protein is CASSHRGGVKFF. CDR3 coding DNA: TGTGCCAGCAGCCATCGGGGGGGTGTAAAGTTCTTC.

The chain employs TRBV4-1 and TRBJ2-1; D might be TRBD1 (7 bases). Trimming stripped 1 base from V and 9 bases from J, with 16 bases between. The CDR3 has 15 amino acids. Per the germline V gene, CDR1 is MGHRA and CDR2 is YSYEKL. This chain's CDR3 is CASSQGGWQGGEQFF. In DNA, the CDR3 is TGCGCCAGCAGCCAAGGAGGATGGCAGGGGGGTGAGCAGTTCTTC.

In DNA, the CDR3 is TGTGCCAGCTCCTCCGCGGGACAGGGGAACACTGAAGCTTTCTTT. Protein product: CASSSAGQGNTEAFF. The chain has TRBV25-1 and TRBJ1-1, with TRBD1 matching 9 bases. This CDR3 is built from 15 residues. Germline loops: CDR1 MGHDK, CDR2 SYGVNS. V was clipped by 8 bases and J by 1 base; unmatched bases: 8.

This chain's CDR3 is CASSPPPTGSYGYTF. The CDR3 DNA sequence: TGTGCCAGCTCACCACCTCCGACAGGTTCCTATGGCTACACCTTC. The V and J genes are TRBV18 and TRBJ1-2, with TRBD1 as a possible D gene (6 bases). Germline loops: CDR1 KGHSH, CDR2 LQKENI. V lost 0 bases and J lost 4, with 12 bases in between. The CDR3 runs 15 residues.

The CDR3 spells CASSFSAGEQYF. CDR3 DNA: TGTGCCAGCAGTTTCTCAGCGGGAGAGCAGTACTTC. V usage is TRBV12-3 or TRBV12-4 and J usage is TRBJ2-7; the match to TRBD2 covers 7 bases. This CDR3 has 12 residues. The V and J ends lost 3 bases and 7 bases, in that order; junction bases with no gene match: 3.

This chain links TRBV5-1 with TRBJ2-7; tentatively, D is TRBD2 (5 bases). V was shortened by 3 bases and J by 0 bases, with 13 bases between the two germline ends. This CDR3 spans 15 amino acids. Germline-derived CDR1 and CDR2 are SGHRS and YFSETQ. Written as DNA, the CDR3 is TGCGCCAGCAGCTGGCTTGGACTCAGCTCCTACGAGCAGTACTTC. It codes for CASSWLGLSSYEQYF. Full variable domain (rest looked up from reference TRBV5-1 and TRBJ2-7): KAGVTQTPRYLIKTRGQQVTLSCSPISGHRSVSWYQQTPGQGLQFLFEYFSETQRNKGNFPGRFSGRQFSNSRSEMNVSTLELGDSALYLCASSWLGLSSYEQYFGPGTRLTVT.

The rearrangement links TRBV10-1 to TRBJ2-3; possible D gene TRBD2, 6 bases. This CDR3 has 14 residues. The V and J ends lost 5 bases and 9 bases respectively, with 18 bases between them. The germline V gene encodes CDR1 WNHNN and CDR2 SYGVQD (reference sequence). CDR3: CASSPPGLSGTQYF. DNA for the CDR3: TGCGCCAGCAGTCCACCTGGACTGAGCGGGACGCAGTATTTT.

This clone was seen a handful of times. The chain couples TRBV19 to TRBJ1-3; D is perhaps TRBD1 (5 bases). V was shortened by 4 bases and J by 0 bases, with 19 bases between the two germline ends. CDR3 length: 18 amino acids. The germline CDR1 and CDR2 sequences are LNHDA and SQIVND (reference sequence). CDR3 amino acids: CASSTGIGVYSSGNTIYF. In nucleotides, the CDR3 is TGTGCCAGTAGTACAGGGATTGGGGTTTATAGCTCTGGAAACACCATATATTTT.

The rearrangement links TRBV6-6 to TRBJ2-1, with D perhaps TRBD2 (6 bases). V was cut by 0 bases and J by 6 bases, with 15 bases left in between. This CDR3 has 16 residues. Germline values: CDR1 MNHNY, CDR2 SVGAGI (reference sequence). Here the CDR3 reads CASSYSTGLLSNEQFF. CDR3 coding DNA: TGTGCCAGCAGTTACTCGACGGGACTTCTGTCCAATGAGCAGTTCTTC.

The CDR3 sequence: CASSPKTSGGAGTDTQYF. The CDR3 bases are TGTGCCAGCAGCCCAAAGACTAGCGGGGGGGCCGGCACAGATACGCAGTATTTT. This rearrangement joins TRBV7-2 to TRBJ2-3; TRBD2 matches at 14 bases. There are 18 residues in the CDR3. Trimming removed 5 bases from V and 1 base from J; junction bases left unmatched: 8. CDR1 is SGHTA and CDR2 is FQGNSA in the germline V gene.

The chain employs TRBV9 and TRBJ1-1; D may be TRBD1 (5 bases). V was trimmed by 2 bases and J by 6 bases, leaving 20 bases between them. The CDR3 runs to 16 residues. From germline, CDR1 is SGDLS and CDR2 YYNGEE. Here the CDR3 DNA reads TGTGCCAGCAGCGTGGGGAGGTCGGCAGGGAATGCTGAAGCTTTCTTT. Translating it yields CASSVGRSAGNAEAFF.

The V and J genes are TRBV4-2 and TRBJ2-3; 15 bases fit TRBD2. CDR1 is LGHNA, CDR2 YNFKEQ, per germline. Losses at the gene ends were 5 bases for V and 4 bases for J; bases not matched to a gene: 4. This CDR3 has 16 amino acids. The CDR3 is CASSYRTSGGADTQYF. The CDR3 nucleotides read TGTGCCAGCAGCTACCGGACTAGCGGGGGGGCAGATACGCAGTATTTT.

V gene TRBV10-3 combines with J gene TRBJ2-7; TRBD2 aligns across 7 bases. Germline CDR1 ENHRY, CDR2 SYGVKD. J was trimmed by 4 bases and V by 0 bases; bases with no gene match: 6. The CDR3 covers 15 residues. This chain's CDR3 is CAISESGGGKYEQYF. CDR3 in DNA: TGTGCCATCAGTGAGTCGGGGGGAGGGAAATACGAGCAGTACTTC.

The V gene is TRBV11-2, the J gene TRBJ2-4; tentatively, D is TRBD2 (6 bases). V was shortened by 3 bases and J by 4 bases, with 10 bases between the two germline ends. This CDR3 is 14 amino acids long. Germline V lookup: CDR1 SGHAT, CDR2 FQNNGV. CDR3 sequence (DNA): TGTGCCAGCAGCTTGCGGGGTTGGAAAAACATTCAGTACTTC. As protein: CASSLRGWKNIQYF.

The chain uses TRBV9 and TRBJ2-1; 9 nucleotides agree with TRBD2. The length of the CDR3 is 15 residues. V gave up 2 bases and J gave up 4 bases; unmatched junction bases: 4. CDR1 is SGDLS and CDR2 is YYNGEE in the germline V gene. The CDR3 sequence: CASSVLTSGYNEQFF. The CDR3 DNA sequence: TGTGCCAGCAGCGTTTTGACTAGCGGATACAATGAGCAGTTCTTC.

CDR3 sequence: CASGGTAQETQYF. In DNA, the CDR3 is TGTGCCAGCGGAGGGACAGCACAAGAGACCCAGTACTTC. V and J are TRBV7-9 and TRBJ2-5; maybe TRBD1 (7 bases). This CDR3 has 13 amino acids. Trimming shortened V by 8 bases and J by 2 bases, and 12 bases separated the two germline ends. Germline V lookup: CDR1 SEHNR, CDR2 FQNEAQ (reference sequence).

The chain carries TRBV3-1 (or the pseudogene TRBV3-2) and TRBJ2-3; unclear D gene. Per the germline V gene, CDR1 is LGHDT and CDR2 is YNNKEL (reference sequence). V lost 7 bases, J lost 1 base, and 9 bases lay in between. The CDR3 contains 13 residues. The CDR3 here is CASTFRRTDTQYF. As DNA, the CDR3 is TGTGCCAGCACCTTTCGTCGCACAGATACGCAGTATTTT.

This clone has just one count. The chain carries TRBV10-2 and TRBJ2-5; TRBD1 might be the D (6 bases). CDR1 is WSHSY, CDR2 SAAADI, per germline. V lost 5 bases to trimming and J lost 4 bases, with 11 bases between them. The CDR3 extends over 13 amino acids. The CDR3 DNA reads TGCGCCAGCAGTCTAGGGACACCAGAGACCCAGTACTTC. Translation: CASSLGTPETQYF.

This clone was found once. The J gene is TRBJ2-1, the V gene TRBV20-1; D ambiguous. There are 15 residues in the CDR3. The germline V and J ends were trimmed by 3 bases and 1 base, with 13 bases remaining between them. Germline V gives CDR1 DFQATT, CDR2 SNEGSKA (reference sequence). In DNA, the CDR3 is TGCAGTGCTAGTAACAGCCAACCGTCCTACAATGAGCAGTTCTTC. This gives the protein CSASNSQPSYNEQFF.

As DNA, the CDR3 is TGTGCCAGCAGCCGCAGAGAGGGGGCATCGGGCAATCAGCCCCAGCATTTT. It is translated as CASSRREGASGNQPQHF. The chain uses TRBV5-4 and TRBJ1-5; 7 bases agree with TRBD1. Per the germline V gene, CDR1 is SGHNT and CDR2 is YYREEE (reference sequence). This CDR3 has 17 residues. V lost 4 bases to trimming and J lost 2 bases; unmatched junction nucleotides: 12.